The 14 T cell receptor beta chains below come from one sample, sequenced in a study of control samples from healthy donors and cancer patients. TCRdb's copy holds only in-frame clones and misses some; the assay was immunoSEQ multiplex PCR. Of about 98,000 clones in the sample, roughly 83% are singletons; the top ten hold roughly 10%. Sequencing input: blood. The receptors come from a woman aged 25 to 39 in good health.

The J gene is TRBJ2-6, the V gene TRBV7-2; D call uncertain. The CDR3 length is 14 residues. The germline V gene encodes CDR1 SGHTA and CDR2 FQGNSA. The V end lost 5 bases, the J end lost 2 bases, and 7 bases lay between the germline ends. In DNA form, the CDR3 reads TGTGCCAGCAGCCCGGTAACTGGGGCCAACGTCCTGACTTTC. As protein: CASSPVTGANVLTF.

The rearrangement links TRBV27 to TRBJ1-2; D is unresolved. Germline V lookup: CDR1 MNHEY, CDR2 SMNVEV (reference sequence). The CDR3 is made up of 15 amino acids. Trimming stripped 6 bases from V and 0 bases from J, with 14 bases between. For the CDR3, the DNA is TGTGCCAGCAGCACGAACGGCATGTCTAACTATGGCTACACCTTC. This sequence encodes CASSTNGMSNYGYTF.

This clone was detected only once. This sequence joins TRBV5-1 and TRBJ2-4, with 10 bases matching TRBD2. The V segment lost 4 bases and the J segment 1 base; nucleotides outside the gene matches: 2. Germline CDR1 SGHRS, CDR2 YFSETQ. The CDR3 has 15 residues. The CDR3 loop reads CASSLSGGAKNIQYF. Here the CDR3 DNA reads TGCGCCAGCAGCCTTAGCGGGGGGGCCAAAAACATTCAGTACTTC.

V and J are TRBV9 and TRBJ2-7; maybe TRBD2 (5 bases). The germline V gene encodes CDR1 SGDLS and CDR2 YYNGEE. CDR3 length equals 14 residues. With 0 bases removed from V and 2 bases from J, the gap between germline ends came to 9 bases. The DNA for the CDR3 is TGTGCCAGCAGCGTAGCGGTAGCGACCTACGAGCAGTACTTC. Translated, it gives CASSVAVATYEQYF.

The rearrangement links TRBV2 to TRBJ1-2; D is possibly TRBD1 (6 bases). CDR1 is SNHLY and CDR2 is FYNNEI in the germline V gene. This CDR3 contains 14 residues. Trimming removed 3 bases from V and 3 bases from J, with 11 bases in between. The CDR3: CASSDRGGDYGYTF. CDR3 DNA sequence: TGTGCCAGCAGTGACAGGGGAGGAGACTATGGCTACACCTTC.

The chain uses TRBV6-5 and TRBJ1-2; D call uncertain. V lost 6 bases and J lost 8, with 16 bases in between. The CDR3 sequence is 13 residues long. Germline CDR1 reads MNHEY; CDR2 reads SVGAGI. CDR3 sequence reads: CASSRTSSIGYTF. CDR3 coding DNA: TGTGCCAGCAGCCGGACTTCCTCGATAGGCTACACCTTC.

The rearrangement joins TRBV5-8 to TRBJ2-1; weak D call: TRBD1 (6 bases). Germline CDR1 reads SGHTS; CDR2 reads YDEGEE. The CDR3 spans 15 residues. Trimming took 0 bases from V and 6 from J, leaving 13 bases between them. CDR3 coding DNA: TGTGCCAGCAGCTTGGGGTCGCCCAGGGGCAATGAGCAGTTCTTC. Its translation is CASSLGSPRGNEQFF.

The chain recombines TRBV24-1 with TRBJ2-7; D assignment may be TRBD1 or TRBD2 (5 bases each). From germline, CDR1 is KGHDR and CDR2 SFDVKD. Trimming left V 1 base short and J 7 bases short, with 13 bases between. The CDR3 loop spans 14 amino acids. The CDR3 DNA sequence: TGTGCCACCAGTGATTTAGGGACCCCGGGTGAGCAGTACTTC. Translation gives CATSDLGTPGEQYF.

The chain couples TRBV7-2 to TRBJ1-1; no clear D. Trimming cost V 2 bases and J 6 bases, with 22 bases left between them. In germline, CDR1 is SGHTA, CDR2 FQGNSA. There are 17 residues in the CDR3. The CDR3 DNA reads TGTGCCAGCAGCTTAAGAAAGTACAGCCACAATCCCCCTGAAGCTTTCTTT. Translation gives CASSLRKYSHNPPEAFF.

The J gene is TRBJ1-2, the V gene TRBV18, with 7 positions matching TRBD1. The junction had 5 bases not matched to a gene; V was cut back by 2 bases and J by 2 bases. This CDR3 comprises 15 residues. Per germline, CDR1 KGHSH and CDR2 LQKENI. CDR3 nucleotides: TGTGCCAGCTCACCAAGGGACAGCTACAACTATGGCTACACCTTC. Its protein product is CASSPRDSYNYGYTF.

V and J are TRBV5-1 and TRBJ2-7; D perhaps matches TRBD1 (6 bases). The V end was cut by 0 bases, the J end by 4 bases, with 14 bases between. Germline V CDR1 and CDR2: SGHRS, YFSETQ. The length of the CDR3 is 15 residues. The CDR3 region has the DNA TGCGCCAGCAGCTTGGCTCAGGGGAACTCATACGAGCAGTACTTC. It translates to CASSLAQGNSYEQYF.

V gene TRBV18 combines with J gene TRBJ2-7; the D call may be TRBD1 or TRBD2 (5 bases each). CDR3 size: 16 residues. The V gene's germline CDR1 is KGHSH and CDR2 LQKENI. The V end lost 5 bases, the J end lost 11 bases, and 28 bases lay between the germline ends. The CDR3, as DNA: TGTGCCAGCTCATCCTCACCGCCGGGACCATTTGCAAGGGAGTACTTC. This codes for CASSSSPPGPFAREYF. Based on the CDR3 plus reference TRBV18 and TRBJ2-7, the full variable domain is NAGVMQNPRHLVRRRGQEARLRCSPMKGHSHVYWYRQLPEEGLKFMVYLQKENIIDESGMPKERFSAEFPKEGPSILRIQQVVRGDSAAYFCASSSSPPGPFAREYFGPGTRLTVT.

This clone appeared once. This sequence joins TRBV11-1 and TRBJ1-2, with 10 bases matching TRBD1. V shed 5 bases and J 6 bases; nucleotides not matched to a gene: 3. CDR1 is SGHAT and CDR2 is FQDESV in the germline V gene (reference sequence). This CDR3 is built from 13 residues. The CDR3 DNA sequence: TGTGCCAGCAGCACGGGACAGGGGCATGGCTACACCTTC. Amino acid sequence: CASSTGQGHGYTF.

A single count supports this clone. The rearrangement joins TRBV11-2 to TRBJ1-5; D gene unclear. This CDR3 comprises 15 residues. CDR1 is SGHAT, CDR2 FQNNGV, per germline. V shed 0 bases and J shed 5 bases, with 11 bases lying between them. CDR3 residues: CASSLDRGRHQPQHF. CDR3 nucleotide sequence: TGTGCCAGCAGCTTAGATCGCGGCAGACATCAGCCCCAGCATTTT.